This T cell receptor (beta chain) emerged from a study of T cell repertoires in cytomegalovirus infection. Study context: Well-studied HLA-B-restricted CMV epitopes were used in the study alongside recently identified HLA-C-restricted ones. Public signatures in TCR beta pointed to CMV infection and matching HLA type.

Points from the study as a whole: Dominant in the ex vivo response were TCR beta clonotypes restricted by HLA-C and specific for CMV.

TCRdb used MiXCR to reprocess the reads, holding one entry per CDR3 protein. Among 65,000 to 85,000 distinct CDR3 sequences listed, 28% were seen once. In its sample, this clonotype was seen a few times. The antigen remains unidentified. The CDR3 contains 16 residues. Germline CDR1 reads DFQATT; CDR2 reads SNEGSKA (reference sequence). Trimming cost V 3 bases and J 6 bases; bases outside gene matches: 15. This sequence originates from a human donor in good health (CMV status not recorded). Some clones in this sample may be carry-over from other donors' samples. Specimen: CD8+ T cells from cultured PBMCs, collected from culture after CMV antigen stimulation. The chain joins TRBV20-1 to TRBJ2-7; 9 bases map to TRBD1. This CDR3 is CSASGTRDRVIGEQYF. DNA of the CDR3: TGCAGTGCTAGTGGGACCCGGGACAGGGTAATCGGCGAGCAGTACTTC.